A single sample is the source of the 10 T cell receptor beta chains below, sequenced in a study of shared clonotypes between healthy human individuals. This table comes from immunoSEQ multiplex PCR, and its TCRdb copy is limited to in-frame clones, with some not included. The sample holds about 2,500,000 clones, more than 80% seen once. The sequencing sample was made of naive CD4+ T cells sorted from blood. Subset of the sample: CD45RA+ positively selected. These receptors were obtained from a man aged 18 to 29 in good health.

The V and J genes are TRBV5-5 and TRBJ2-3, with D hard to call. V lost 0 bases and J 2 bases, leaving 16 bases between the germline ends. Germline assignment: CDR1 SGHKS and CDR2 YYEKEE (reference sequence). CDR3 length equals 17 residues. The CDR3 DNA reads as TGTGCCAGCAGCTTGGCAATTTCCAATTCTTACACAGATACGCAGTATTTT. As protein: CASSLAISNSYTDTQYF. The variable domain in full, with the rest retrieved from reference TRBV5-5 and TRBJ2-3, is DAGVTQSPTHLIKTRGQQVTLRCSPISGHKSVSWYQQVLGQGPQFIFQYYEKEERGRGNFPDRFSARQFPNYSSELNVNALLLGDSALYLCASSLAISNSYTDTQYFGPGTRLTVL.

J is TRBJ1-1 and V is TRBV15, with D possibly being TRBD1 (6 bases). The germline CDR1 and CDR2 sequences are LNHNV and YYDKDF (reference sequence). The CDR3 spans 16 residues. V lost 1 base and J 0 bases, leaving 12 bases between the germline ends. CDR3 in DNA: TGTGCCACCAGCAGAGTGGGGGGGGCCATGAACACTGAAGCTTTCTTT. The encoded protein is CATSRVGGAMNTEAFF.

This chain connects TRBV4-3 to TRBJ1-1; possible D gene TRBD1, 6 bases. Between the trimmed V and J ends, which lost 3 bases and 7 bases, there was a span of 12 bases. CDR1 is LGHNA and CDR2 is YSLEER in the germline V gene. The CDR3 runs 13 residues. The CDR3 here is CASSQRGHLEAFF. For the CDR3, the DNA is TGCGCCAGCAGCCAGAGGGGACATCTTGAAGCTTTCTTT.

The rearrangement joins TRBV30 to TRBJ2-1; TRBD1 aligns across 7 bases. Trimming took 2 bases from V and 7 from J; bases not matched to a gene: 11. Germline loops: CDR1 GTSNPN, CDR2 SVGIG (reference sequence). The CDR3 totals 15 residues. As DNA, the CDR3 is TGTGCCTGGAGTCCGACAGGGATTATATGGAATGAGCAGTTCTTC. Its protein is CAWSPTGIIWNEQFF.

A word on this clone: The identical CDR3 is also encoded by other nucleotide sequences in the sample. The J gene is TRBJ2-5, the V gene TRBV7-2; 8 bases agree with TRBD2. The CDR3 contains 13 residues. J lost 2 bases, V lost 6 bases, and 2 bases had no gene match. The germline gives CDR1 SGHTA, CDR2 FQGNSA. The CDR3 bases are TGTGCCAGCAGACTAGCGGCGCAAGAGACCCAGTACTTC. Translating gives CASRLAAQETQYF.

This chain uses TRBV2 with TRBJ2-1, with D perhaps matching TRBD2 (5 bases). V dropped 6 bases and J dropped 5 bases, with 11 bases sitting between them. Germline CDR1 SNHLY, CDR2 FYNNEI. This CDR3 has 13 residues. The CDR3 here is CASSSALDNEQFF. DNA for the CDR3: TGTGCCAGCAGCTCCGCACTAGACAATGAGCAGTTCTTC.

The V gene is TRBV30, the J gene TRBJ1-5; D may be TRBD1 (5 bases). V gave up 5 bases and J gave up 2 bases, with 16 bases separating them. The CDR3 totals 15 residues. Germline-derived CDR1 and CDR2 are GTSNPN and SVGIG (reference sequence). The CDR3 nucleotides read TGTGCCTGGGGTCTAGGGGCTTCCGGCAATCAGCCCCAGCATTTT. Its protein is CAWGLGASGNQPQHF.

The rearrangement links TRBV6-6 to TRBJ1-5; possibly TRBD1 for D (6 bases). Trimming stripped 5 bases from V and 4 bases from J, with 15 bases between. The germline V gene has CDR1 MNHNY and CDR2 SVGAGI (reference sequence). CDR3 length: 15 residues. The CDR3 is CASSHRVQRNQPQHF. The CDR3 nucleotides read TGTGCCAGCAGTCACAGGGTCCAGAGGAATCAGCCCCAGCATTTT.

J is TRBJ1-2 and V is TRBV30; no firm D call. Germline V gene lookup returns CDR1 GTSNPN and CDR2 SVGIG (reference sequence). This CDR3 is 11 amino acids long. V was pared by 5 bases and J by 2 bases, with 6 bases between. CDR3 coding DNA: TGTGCCTGGGGCGGAAACTATGGCTACACCTTC. It translates to CAWGGNYGYTF. The full variable domain, its missing parts supplied by reference TRBV30 and TRBJ1-2, is SQTIHQWPATLVQPVGSPLSLECTVEGTSNPNLYWYRQAAGRGLQLLFYSVGIGQISSEVPQNLSASRPQDRQFILSSKKLLLSDSGFYLCAWGGNYGYTFGSGTRLTVV.

This clone was detected only once. V gene TRBV12-5 combines with J gene TRBJ2-1; 7 nucleotides line up with TRBD2. This CDR3 is built from 16 residues. Germline CDR1 is LGHNT and CDR2 is FRNRAP. Trimming cost V 0 bases and J 5 bases; bases outside gene matches: 7. CDR3 in amino acids: CASGLVGAGAHNEQFF. In nucleotides, the CDR3 is TGTGCTAGTGGTTTGGTAGGGGCGGGAGCGCACAATGAGCAGTTCTTC.